These 23 T cell receptor beta chains were all obtained from the same sample, sequenced in a study of T-cell reconstitution after alpha-beta-depleted transplantation in children. Unique molecular identifiers were incorporated when the TCRbeta library was constructed. TCRdb processed the PCR reads anew with MiXCR; each CDR3 protein has one entry. Of just under 550,000 distinct CDR3 sequences listed, about 18% are singletons. The specimen was PBMCs from the stem cell graft donor, collected from the stem cell graft. The receptor set was obtained from a human donor who donated a stem cell graft to a child with acute lymphoblastic leukemia.

This clonotype was counted between two and nine times. The V call is TRBV7-2, the J call TRBJ2-3, with a weak D call TRBD2 (5 bases). V lost 4 bases to trimming and J lost 6 bases, with 11 bases between them. The germline V gene encodes CDR1 SGHTA and CDR2 FQGNSA. This CDR3 comprises 13 residues. The CDR3 is CASSWTVGDTQYF. The CDR3 DNA follows: TGTGCCAGCAGCTGGACTGTGGGGGATACGCAGTATTTT.

In nucleotides, the CDR3 is TGTGCCAGCAGCTTAGCAGGGGGCTATCGGAACGAGCAGTACTTC. Translating gives CASSLAGGYRNEQYF. The rearrangement links TRBV11-2 to TRBJ2-7, with 8 bases identical to TRBD1. V was pared by 1 base and J by 5 bases, with 7 bases of the junction left unmatched. Germline V gene sequence: CDR1 SGHAT, CDR2 FQNNGV. CDR3 size: 15 residues.

This chain joins TRBV11-2 and TRBJ2-5; 7 nucleotides agree with TRBD2. Germline loops: CDR1 SGHAT, CDR2 FQNNGV. The CDR3 contains 14 residues. The J segment lost 5 bases and the V segment lost 5 bases, leaving 8 bases of the junction unmatched. CDR3 DNA sequence: TGTGCCAGCAGCCCGACTAGCTATGGTGAGACCCAGTACTTC. This codes for CASSPTSYGETQYF.

The CDR3 protein is CASSPTVYSNQPQHF. The CDR3 DNA follows: TGTGCCAGCAGTCCCACAGTTTATAGCAATCAGCCCCAGCATTTT. The chain uses TRBV27 and TRBJ1-5; D is unresolved. Trimming removed 5 bases from V and 0 bases from J, with 11 bases in between. The CDR3 covers 15 residues. The germline V gene encodes CDR1 MNHEY and CDR2 SMNVEV (reference sequence).

This clonotype was recorded a few times. This chain's CDR3 is CASSGRGPEQFF. Here the CDR3 DNA reads TGTGCCAGCAGCGGACGGGGACCCGAGCAGTTCTTC. This chain joins TRBV9 and TRBJ2-1; D is tentatively TRBD1 or TRBD2 (5 bases each). V lost 3 bases to trimming and J lost 10 bases, with 11 bases between them. Germline loops: CDR1 SGDLS, CDR2 YYNGEE. The CDR3 sequence is 12 residues long.

The J gene is TRBJ2-3, the V gene TRBV12-3 or TRBV12-4; perhaps TRBD2 as D (6 bases). Trimming removed 9 bases at V and 4 bases at J, with 17 bases between. The CDR3 length is 14 residues. The CDR3 loop reads CASLDGSPSDTQYF. The CDR3 DNA reads as TGTGCCAGTCTGGACGGGAGTCCTTCAGATACGCAGTATTTT.

J is TRBJ2-1 and V is TRBV9, with 9 bases identical to TRBD2. V gave up 3 bases and J gave up 4 bases; unmatched junction bases: 5. Germline CDR1 and CDR2: SGDLS and YYNGEE. This CDR3 is 15 amino acids long. The CDR3: CASSGMTSGYNEQFF. CDR3 bases: TGTGCCAGCAGCGGTATGACTAGCGGATACAATGAGCAGTTCTTC.

The gene calls are TRBV5-6 and TRBJ2-5; D call uncertain. Trimming stripped 0 bases from V and 2 bases from J, with 8 bases between. The CDR3 totals 14 residues. CDR1 is SGHDT and CDR2 is YYEEEE in the germline V gene. CDR3: CASSLVGRQETQYF. Here the CDR3 DNA reads TGTGCCAGCAGCTTGGTCGGCAGACAAGAGACCCAGTACTTC.

This clonotype has just a few counts. The gene calls are TRBV12-3 or TRBV12-4 and TRBJ2-1; 10 bases fit TRBD2. The CDR3 covers 23 residues. V shed 1 base and J 0 bases; nucleotides not matched to a gene: 21. As DNA, the CDR3 is TGTGCCAGCAGTTTAGTCAGGGGGCTTGGGCTAGCGGGAGCCAAGCTCTCCTACAATGAGCAGTTCTTC. Translated: CASSLVRGLGLAGAKLSYNEQFF.

This clonotype was seen only a few times. The chain employs TRBV6-1 and TRBJ1-4, with D possibly being TRBD1 (5 bases). V shed 5 bases and J shed 5 bases, with 15 bases lying between them. The CDR3 has 15 amino acids. Germline lookup yields CDR1 MNHNS and CDR2 SASEGT. The CDR3 sequence: CASSPFSGVNEKLFF. CDR3 DNA: TGTGCCAGCAGTCCCTTCTCGGGGGTGAATGAAAAACTGTTTTTT.

This clonotype has at least ten counts. This chain connects TRBV12-1 to TRBJ2-3; the D call in the table, TRBD1, was not verified against the DNA. TRBV12-1 is given as a pseudogene. This CDR3 has 16 amino acids. The CDR3 DNA reads TGTGCCAGCAGCATCCGGACAGGGGGCGCGTTAATAGCGCAGTATTTT. It translates to CASSIRTGGALIAQYF.

This clonotype was counted between two and nine times. This chain uses TRBV4-1 with TRBJ2-1, with no clear D. Germline-derived CDR1 and CDR2 are MGHRA and YSYEKL. This CDR3 has 14 residues. Trimming cost V 8 bases and J 0 bases, with 11 bases left between them. The CDR3 nucleotides read TGCGCCAGCCATTCCACGAGCTCCTACAATGAGCAGTTCTTC. Amino acids: CASHSTSSYNEQFF.

This clonotype was seen a few times. The genes are TRBV9 and TRBJ2-7, with D possibly TRBD2 on 5 matching bases. Germline loops: CDR1 SGDLS, CDR2 YYNGEE. CDR3 length equals 13 residues. Trimming removed 3 bases at V and 1 base at J, with 8 bases between. The CDR3 loop reads CASSAPGSYEQYF. Here the CDR3 DNA reads TGTGCCAGCAGCGCTCCGGGATCCTACGAGCAGTACTTC.

This clonotype was recorded a few times. V gene TRBV12-3 or TRBV12-4 combines with J gene TRBJ2-3; D gene unclear. Trimming removed 0 bases at V and 6 bases at J, with 7 bases between. The length of the CDR3 is 13 residues. CDR3 sequence (DNA): TGTGCCAGCAGTTTAGCGATGACGGATACGCAGTATTTT. The encoded protein is CASSLAMTDTQYF.

This clonotype was seen many times. This chain connects TRBV5-1 to TRBJ2-5; D gene unclear. The germline V gene has CDR1 SGHRS and CDR2 YFSETQ. V was cut by 2 bases and J by 4 bases, with 6 bases left in between. The CDR3 sequence is 12 residues long. The CDR3 nucleotides are TGCGCCAGCAGCTTCCTAGGAGAGACCCAGTACTTC. Encoded protein: CASSFLGETQYF.

This sequence joins TRBV12-3 or TRBV12-4 and TRBJ2-1; D is possibly TRBD1 (6 bases). V was clipped by 3 bases and J by 4 bases, with 16 bases between them. This CDR3 has 16 residues. The chain's CDR3 is CASSFFGQGLYNEQFF. Here the CDR3 DNA reads TGTGCCAGCAGTTTCTTTGGGCAGGGGCTATACAATGAGCAGTTCTTC.

A few counts support this clonotype. This chain connects TRBV5-1 to TRBJ2-3; TRBD2 aligns across 13 bases. The junction had 5 bases not matched to a gene; V was cut back by 4 bases and J by 3 bases. This CDR3 comprises 16 residues. Germline CDR1 reads SGHRS; CDR2 reads YFSETQ. This chain's CDR3 is CASSLGLAGATDTQYF. The DNA of the CDR3 is TGCGCCAGCAGCCTCGGACTAGCGGGGGCTACAGATACGCAGTATTTT.

This clonotype was seen only a few times. The rearrangement joins TRBV2 to TRBJ1-4; TRBD1 aligns across 7 bases. The CDR3 contains 14 residues. CDR1 SNHLY and CDR2 FYNNEI come from the germline V gene. J lost 5 bases, V lost 3 bases, and 3 bases had no gene match. The CDR3 spells CASSEGQINEKLFF. CDR3 nucleotides: TGTGCCAGCAGTGAGGGACAGATAAATGAAAAACTGTTTTTT.

In its sample, this clonotype was seen a few times. The chain carries TRBV29-1 and TRBJ1-4; the D is unclear. Germline V gene sequence: CDR1 SQVTM, CDR2 ANQGSEA. V lost 4 bases to trimming and J lost 8 bases, with 5 bases between them. The CDR3 loop spans 10 amino acids. The CDR3 spells CSVGGEKLFF. In nucleotides, the CDR3 is TGCAGCGTTGGTGGCGAAAAACTGTTTTTT.

The V and J genes are TRBV7-9 and TRBJ2-7; D call uncertain. Deletions cut 11 bases from V and 2 bases from J, with 16 bases between. The CDR3 consists of 13 residues. Germline V CDR1 and CDR2: SEHNR, FQNEAQ (reference sequence). CDR3 protein: CASDHPNTYEQYF. DNA for the CDR3: TGTGCCTCCGACCATCCGAATACCTACGAGCAGTACTTC. The entire variable domain, with the rest obtained from reference TRBV7-9 and TRBJ2-7, is as follows: DTGVSQNPRHKITKRGQNVTFRCDPISEHNRLYWYRQTLGQGPEFLTYFQNEAQLEKSRLLSDRFSAERPKGSFSTLEIQRTEQGDSAMYLCASDHPNTYEQYFGPGTRLTVT.

This clonotype has more than one count but fewer than ten. The rearrangement joins TRBV7-9 to TRBJ1-2; a possible D gene is TRBD1 (5 bases). Looked up from germline, CDR1 is SEHNR and CDR2 is FQNEAQ (reference sequence). This CDR3 is built from 14 residues. V was shortened by 11 bases and J by 6 bases, with 22 bases between the two germline ends. The CDR3 sequence is CACNQVWGKDGYTF. DNA for the CDR3: TGTGCCTGCAATCAAGTGTGGGGGAAGGATGGCTACACCTTC.

This clonotype turned up a few times. V and J are TRBV2 and TRBJ1-1; 11 nucleotides align to TRBD1. This CDR3 spans 16 amino acids. Trimming at V came to 7 bases and at J to 4 bases, leaving 11 bases not matched to a gene. Per the germline V gene, CDR1 is SNHLY and CDR2 is FYNNEI. The DNA of the CDR3 is TGTGCCAGCACCTTTACTCCAGGGACAGGGGGCACTGAAGCTTTCTTT. This gives the protein CASTFTPGTGGTEAFF.

The chain is built from TRBV14 and TRBJ2-4; the D is unclear. Germline V gene sequence: CDR1 SGHDN, CDR2 FVKESK. Between the trimmed V and J ends, which lost 0 bases and 0 bases, there was a span of 15 bases. The CDR3 contains 18 residues. CDR3 loop: CASSQDPRGILAKNIQYF. In nucleotides, the CDR3 is TGTGCCAGCAGCCAAGACCCAAGAGGAATTCTAGCCAAAAACATTCAGTACTTC.